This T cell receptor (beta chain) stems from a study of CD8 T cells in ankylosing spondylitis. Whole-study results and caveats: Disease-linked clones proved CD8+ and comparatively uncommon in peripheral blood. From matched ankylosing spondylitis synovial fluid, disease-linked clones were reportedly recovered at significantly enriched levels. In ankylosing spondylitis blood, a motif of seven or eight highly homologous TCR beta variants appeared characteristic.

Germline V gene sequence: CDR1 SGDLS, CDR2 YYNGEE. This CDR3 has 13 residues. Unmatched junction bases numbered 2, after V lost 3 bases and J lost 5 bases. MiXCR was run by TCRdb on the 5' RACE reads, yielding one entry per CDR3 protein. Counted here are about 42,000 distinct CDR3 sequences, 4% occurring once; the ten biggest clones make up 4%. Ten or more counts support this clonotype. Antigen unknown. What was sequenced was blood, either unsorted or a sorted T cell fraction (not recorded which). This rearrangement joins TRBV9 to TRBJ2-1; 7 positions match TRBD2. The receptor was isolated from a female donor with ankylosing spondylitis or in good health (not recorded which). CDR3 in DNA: TGTGCCAGCAGCGGGGAGGGTCACAATGAGCAGTTCTTC. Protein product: CASSGEGHNEQFF.